Listed below are T cell receptor beta chains from one sample, sequenced in a study of shared clonotypes between healthy human individuals. The method was immunoSEQ multiplex PCR; TCRdb's version includes in-frame clones alone and lacks a portion of them. This sample has roughly 890,000 clones; around 93% occur once, and the top ten carry under 30%. The sequenced sample consisted of naive CD8+ T cells sorted from blood. The source of these receptors is a man aged 25-45 years in good health. The CDR3 runs from the conserved cysteine through the conserved F or W. The D gene is left open where the match is weak. Only part of the rows carry a size: once, few, many, or a class if the clone is expanded.

J: TRBJ2-7; size: -; V: TRBV29-1; D: TRBD1; CDR3: CSVAGTGATTYEQYF; DNA: TGCAGCGTGGCTGGGACAGGGGCAACTACCTACGAGCAGTACTTC
J: TRBJ2-7; size: -; V: TRBV27; D: -; CDR3: CASSFAGHSSYEQYF; DNA: TGTGCCAGCAGCTTTGCGGGACACAGCTCCTACGAGCAGTACTTC
J: TRBJ2-1; size: -; V: TRBV28; D: TRBD1; CDR3: CASSLDRGRFNNEQFF; DNA: TGTGCCAGCAGTTTAGACAGGGGGAGATTCAACAATGAGCAGTTCTTC
J: TRBJ2-7; size: once; V: TRBV7-3; D: -; CDR3: CASSLDGPYEQYF; DNA: TGTGCCAGCAGCCTCGACGGGCCCTACGAGCAGTACTTC
J: TRBJ2-1; size: -; V: TRBV30; D: -; CDR3: CAWSGTADEQFF; DNA: TGTGCCTGGAGTGGGACAGCCGATGAGCAGTTCTTC
J: TRBJ2-3; size: -; V: TRBV5-1; D: -; CDR3: CASTFSSTDTQYF; DNA: TGCGCCAGCACCTTCTCTAGCACAGATACGCAGTATTTT
J: TRBJ2-3; size: -; V: TRBV29-1; D: TRBD2; CDR3: CSVCIAGEADTQYF; DNA: TGCAGCGTTTGCATAGCGGGAGAGGCGGATACGCAGTATTTT
J: TRBJ2-1; size: -; V: TRBV5-1; D: -; CDR3: CASSFPGDEQFF; DNA: TGCGCCAGCAGCTTCCCTGGGGATGAGCAGTTCTTC
J: TRBJ2-7; size: -; V: TRBV6-5; D: TRBD1; CDR3: CASTTGGSEQYF; DNA: TGTGCCAGCACGACAGGGGGCTCCGAGCAGTACTTC
J: TRBJ2-1; size: -; V: TRBV5-6; D: -; CDR3: CASSLALRNNNEQFF; DNA: TGTGCCAGCAGCTTGGCGTTGCGGAACAACAATGAGCAGTTCTTC
J: TRBJ1-5; size: -; V: TRBV4-3; D: -; CDR3: CASSHYIGANQPQHF; DNA: TGCGCCAGCAGCCATTATATAGGGGCCAATCAGCCCCAGCATTTT
J: TRBJ2-7; size: -; V: TRBV7-2; D: -; CDR3: CASSRQAYEQYF; DNA: TGTGCCAGCTCTCGACAGGCCTACGAGCAGTACTTC
J: TRBJ2-7; size: -; V: TRBV10-1; D: -; CDR3: CASSETGYEQYF; DNA: TGCGCCAGCAGTGAGACAGGCTACGAGCAGTACTTC
J: TRBJ2-5; size: -; V: TRBV29-1; D: -; CDR3: CSVDLTGLGETQYF; DNA: TGCAGCGTTGATCTCACAGGATTGGGAGAGACCCAGTACTTC
J: TRBJ1-5; size: few; V: TRBV28; D: TRBD1; CDR3: CASSLIADRDQPQHF; DNA: TGTGCCAGCAGTTTAATCGCCGACAGGGATCAGCCCCAGCATTTT
J: TRBJ2-7; size: -; V: TRBV6-1; D: TRBD2; CDR3: CASSSGLATYEQYF; DNA: TGTGCCAGCAGTTCGGGACTAGCGACATACGAGCAGTACTTC
J: TRBJ2-1; size: -; V: TRBV28; D: TRBD2; CDR3: CASSDWTSGVMNEQFF; DNA: TGTGCCAGCAGTGACTGGACTAGCGGAGTGATGAATGAGCAGTTCTTC